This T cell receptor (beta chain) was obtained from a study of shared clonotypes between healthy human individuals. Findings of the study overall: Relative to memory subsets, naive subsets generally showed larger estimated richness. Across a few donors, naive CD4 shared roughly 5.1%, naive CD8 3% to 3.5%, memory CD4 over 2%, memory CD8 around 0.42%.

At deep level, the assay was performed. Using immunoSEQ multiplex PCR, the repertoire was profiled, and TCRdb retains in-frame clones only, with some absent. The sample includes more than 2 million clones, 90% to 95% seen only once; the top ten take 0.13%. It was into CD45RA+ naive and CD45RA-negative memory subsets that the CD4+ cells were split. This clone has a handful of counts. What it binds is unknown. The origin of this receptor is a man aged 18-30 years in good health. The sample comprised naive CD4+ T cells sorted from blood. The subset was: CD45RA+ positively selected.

CDR3 in amino acids: CASSPTTGEGSYGYTF. CDR3 DNA sequence: TGTGCCAGCAGTCCGACGACAGGGGAGGGGAGCTATGGCTACACCTTC. The chain combines TRBV6-6 with TRBJ1-2; 8 bases agree with TRBD1. V shed 5 bases, J shed 4 bases, and the junction held 12 bases outside the gene matches. Per the germline V gene, CDR1 is MNHNY and CDR2 is SVGAGI (reference sequence). The CDR3 has 16 amino acids.